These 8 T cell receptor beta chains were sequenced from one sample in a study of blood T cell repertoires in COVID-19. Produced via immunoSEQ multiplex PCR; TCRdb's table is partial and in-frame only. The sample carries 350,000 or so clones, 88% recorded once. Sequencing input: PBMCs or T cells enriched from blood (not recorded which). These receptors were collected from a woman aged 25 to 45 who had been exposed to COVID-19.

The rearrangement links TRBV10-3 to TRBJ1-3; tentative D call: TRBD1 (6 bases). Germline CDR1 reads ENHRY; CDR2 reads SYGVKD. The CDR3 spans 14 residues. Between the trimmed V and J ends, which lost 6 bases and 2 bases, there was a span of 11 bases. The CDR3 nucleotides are TGTGCCATCAGGGACAGTCTCGCTGGAAACACCATATATTTT. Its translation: CAIRDSLAGNTIYF.

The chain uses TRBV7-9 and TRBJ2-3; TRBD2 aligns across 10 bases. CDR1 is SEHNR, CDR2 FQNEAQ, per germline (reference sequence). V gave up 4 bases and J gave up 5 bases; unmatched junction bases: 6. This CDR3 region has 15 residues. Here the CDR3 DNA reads TGTGCCAGCAGCTACCTAGCGGGAGTTGTAGATACGCAGTATTTT. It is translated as CASSYLAGVVDTQYF.

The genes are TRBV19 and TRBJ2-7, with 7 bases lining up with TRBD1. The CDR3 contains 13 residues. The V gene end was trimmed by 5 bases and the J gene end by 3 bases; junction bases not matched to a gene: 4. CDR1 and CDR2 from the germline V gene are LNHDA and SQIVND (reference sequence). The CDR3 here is CASSRGQFYEQYF. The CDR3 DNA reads TGTGCCAGTAGTCGGGGACAGTTCTACGAGCAGTACTTC. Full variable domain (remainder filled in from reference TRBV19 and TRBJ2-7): DGGITQSPKYLFRKEGQNVTLSCEQNLNHDAMYWYRQDPGQGLRLIYYSQIVNDFQKGDIAEGYSVSREKKESFPLTVTSAQKNPTAFYLCASSRGQFYEQYFGPGTRLTVT.

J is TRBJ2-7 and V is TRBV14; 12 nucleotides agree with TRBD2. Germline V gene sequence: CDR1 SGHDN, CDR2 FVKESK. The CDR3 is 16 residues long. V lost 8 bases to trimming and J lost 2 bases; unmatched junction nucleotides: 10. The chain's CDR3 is CASEFPSSGRAYEQYF. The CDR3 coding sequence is TGTGCCAGCGAGTTCCCCTCTAGCGGGAGGGCCTACGAGCAGTACTTC.

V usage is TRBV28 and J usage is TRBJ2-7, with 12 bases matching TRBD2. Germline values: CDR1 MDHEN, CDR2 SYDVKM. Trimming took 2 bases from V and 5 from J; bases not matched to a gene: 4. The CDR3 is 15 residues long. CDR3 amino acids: CASSLPTSGSHEQYF. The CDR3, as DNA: TGTGCCAGCAGTTTACCGACTAGCGGGAGTCACGAGCAGTACTTC.

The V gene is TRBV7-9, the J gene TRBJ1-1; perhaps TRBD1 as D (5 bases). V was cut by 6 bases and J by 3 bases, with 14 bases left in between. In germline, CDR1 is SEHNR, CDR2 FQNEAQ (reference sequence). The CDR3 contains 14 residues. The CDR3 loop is CASRVPGKDTEAFF. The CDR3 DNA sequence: TGTGCCAGCAGGGTTCCAGGGAAGGACACTGAAGCTTTCTTT. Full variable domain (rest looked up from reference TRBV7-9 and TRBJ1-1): DTGVSQNPRHKITKRGQNVTFRCDPISEHNRLYWYRQTLGQGPEFLTYFQNEAQLEKSRLLSDRFSAERPKGSFSTLEIQRTEQGDSAMYLCASRVPGKDTEAFFGQGTRLTVV.

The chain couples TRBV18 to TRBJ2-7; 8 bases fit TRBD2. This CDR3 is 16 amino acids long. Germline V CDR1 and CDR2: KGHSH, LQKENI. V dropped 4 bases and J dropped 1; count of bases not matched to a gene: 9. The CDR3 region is CASSLTTGTRSYEQYF. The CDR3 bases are TGTGCCAGCTCACTTACCACCGGGACTAGATCCTACGAGCAGTACTTC.

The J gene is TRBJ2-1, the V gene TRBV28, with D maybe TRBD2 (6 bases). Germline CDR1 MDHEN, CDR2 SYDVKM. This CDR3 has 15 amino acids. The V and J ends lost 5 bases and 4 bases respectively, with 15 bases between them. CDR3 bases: TGTGCCAGCAGTCCAGCGGGCTCGGGGTACAATGAGCAGTTCTTC. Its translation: CASSPAGSGYNEQFF.